The following is a T cell receptor (beta chain) sequence with its context. There are 15 residues in the CDR3. Deletions cut 2 bases from V and 1 base from J, with 12 bases between. Germline V gene lookup returns CDR1 SGHVS and CDR2 FQNEAQ. About 0.45 to 1 ug RNA was reverse transcribed with random hexamers. TCRdb reprocessed the immunoSEQ multiplex PCR reads with MiXCR, giving one entry per CDR3 protein. Among under 90,000 distinct CDR3 sequences listed, about 92% were seen once. The data were taken from a study of CD8 T cells in Susac syndrome. Turning to the study itself: There were six sequenced Susac syndrome patients with active disease and 8 or 9 in remission. The Susac syndrome patients were therapy-naive, on corticosteroids, or on intravenous immunoglobulin alone at blood draw.

The TCR originated in a human donor with Susac syndrome. The chain combines TRBV7-8 with TRBJ2-7; D is ambiguous. The specimen was CD4+ T cells from PBMCs. The CDR3 reads CASSLQVSASYEQYF. The CDR3 DNA follows: TGTGCCAGCAGCTTACAGGTCTCCGCGTCCTACGAGCAGTACTTC.